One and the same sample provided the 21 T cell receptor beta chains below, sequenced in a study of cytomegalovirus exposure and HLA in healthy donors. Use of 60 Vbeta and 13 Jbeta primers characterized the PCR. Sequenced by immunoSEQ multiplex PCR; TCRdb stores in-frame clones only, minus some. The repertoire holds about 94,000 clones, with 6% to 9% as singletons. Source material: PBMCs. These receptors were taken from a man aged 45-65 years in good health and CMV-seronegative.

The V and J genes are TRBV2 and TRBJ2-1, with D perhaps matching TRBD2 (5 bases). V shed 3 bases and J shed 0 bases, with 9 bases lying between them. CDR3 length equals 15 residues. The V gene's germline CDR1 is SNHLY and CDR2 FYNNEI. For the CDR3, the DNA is TGTGCCAGCAGTGAGGAGGAACCCTCCTACAATGAGCAGTTCTTC. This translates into CASSEEEPSYNEQFF.

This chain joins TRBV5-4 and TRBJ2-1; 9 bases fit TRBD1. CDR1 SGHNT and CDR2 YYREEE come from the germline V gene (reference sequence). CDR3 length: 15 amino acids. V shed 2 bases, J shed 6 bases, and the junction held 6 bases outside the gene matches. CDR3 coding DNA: TGTGCCAGCAGCTTCCGACAGGGGGGACGCAATGAGCAGTTCTTC. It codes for CASSFRQGGRNEQFF.

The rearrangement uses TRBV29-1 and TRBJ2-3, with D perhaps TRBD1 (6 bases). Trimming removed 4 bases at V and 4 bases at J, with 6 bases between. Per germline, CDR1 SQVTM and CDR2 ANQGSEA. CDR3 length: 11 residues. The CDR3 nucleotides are TGCAGCGTTGGGGGGCCAGATACGCAGTATTTT. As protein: CSVGGPDTQYF.

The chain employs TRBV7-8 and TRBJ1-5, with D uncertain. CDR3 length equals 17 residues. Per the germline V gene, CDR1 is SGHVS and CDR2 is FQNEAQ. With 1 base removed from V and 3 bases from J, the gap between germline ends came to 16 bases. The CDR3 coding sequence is TGTGCCAGCAGCTTAGATCCCCCGGCAGGAAACAATCAGCCCCAGCATTTT. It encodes CASSLDPPAGNNQPQHF.

CDR3 protein: CASSQEGLAGGSDTQYF. The CDR3 nucleotides read TGCGCCAGCAGCCAAGAAGGTCTAGCGGGAGGATCAGATACGCAGTATTTT. The rearrangement links TRBV4-3 to TRBJ2-3; TRBD2 agrees at 11 bases. J was trimmed by 4 bases and V by 0 bases; bases with no gene match: 6. The CDR3 runs to 17 residues. CDR1 is LGHNA, CDR2 YSLEER, per germline.

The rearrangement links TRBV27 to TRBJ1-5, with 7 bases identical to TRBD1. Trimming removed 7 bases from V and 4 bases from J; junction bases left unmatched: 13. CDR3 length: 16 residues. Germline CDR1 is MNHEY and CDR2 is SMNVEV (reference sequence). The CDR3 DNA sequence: TGTGCCAGCAACGCGGGATCAGGGGGGAAAAATCAGCCCCAGCATTTT. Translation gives CASNAGSGGKNQPQHF.

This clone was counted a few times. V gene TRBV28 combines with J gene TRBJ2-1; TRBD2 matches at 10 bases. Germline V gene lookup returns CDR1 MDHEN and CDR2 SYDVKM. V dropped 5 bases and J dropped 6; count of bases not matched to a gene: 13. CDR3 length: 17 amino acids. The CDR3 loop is CASSPQLGLAGANEQFF. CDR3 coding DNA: TGTGCCAGCAGTCCTCAGCTCGGTCTAGCGGGAGCCAATGAGCAGTTCTTC.

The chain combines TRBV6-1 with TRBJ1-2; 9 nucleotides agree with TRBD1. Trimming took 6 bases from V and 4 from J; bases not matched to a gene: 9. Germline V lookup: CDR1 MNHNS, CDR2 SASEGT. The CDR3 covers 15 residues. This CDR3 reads CASSYRGRIGYGYTF. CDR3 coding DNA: TGTGCCAGCAGCTACAGGGGGCGCATCGGCTATGGCTACACCTTC.

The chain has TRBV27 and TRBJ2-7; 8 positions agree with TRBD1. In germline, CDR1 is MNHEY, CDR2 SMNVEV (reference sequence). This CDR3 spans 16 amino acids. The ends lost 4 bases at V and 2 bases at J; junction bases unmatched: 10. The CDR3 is CASSSQGAAGTYEQYF. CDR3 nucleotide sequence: TGTGCCAGCAGTTCCCAGGGGGCGGCGGGTACCTACGAGCAGTACTTC.

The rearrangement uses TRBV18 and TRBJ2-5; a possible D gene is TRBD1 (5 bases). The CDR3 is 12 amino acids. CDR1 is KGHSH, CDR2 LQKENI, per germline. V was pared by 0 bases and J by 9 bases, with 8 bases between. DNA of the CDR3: TGTGCCAGCTCACCACCCCCAGGGCCCCAGTACTTC. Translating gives CASSPPPGPQYF.

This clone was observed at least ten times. DNA of the CDR3: TGTGCCAGCAGTTACTCAGGGGCAGAGACCCAGTACTTC. Translation: CASSYSGAETQYF. The rearrangement links TRBV6-5 to TRBJ2-5; TRBD1 is a possible D gene (5 bases). The CDR3 totals 13 residues. V gave up 0 bases and J gave up 4 bases, with 6 bases separating them. Germline V CDR1 and CDR2: MNHEY, SVGAGI.

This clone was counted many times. This CDR3 is CASHTDSTYEQYF. CDR3 DNA: TGTGCCAGCCATACAGACAGTACCTACGAGCAGTACTTC. The chain carries TRBV6-1 and TRBJ2-7; possibly TRBD1 for D (5 bases). CDR1 is MNHNS, CDR2 SASEGT, per germline. There are 13 residues in the CDR3. The V and J ends lost 8 bases and 2 bases respectively, with 13 bases between them.

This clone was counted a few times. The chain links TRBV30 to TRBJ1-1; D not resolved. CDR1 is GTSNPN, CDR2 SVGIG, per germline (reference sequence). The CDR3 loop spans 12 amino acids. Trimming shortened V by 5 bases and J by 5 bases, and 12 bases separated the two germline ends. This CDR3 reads CAWGSPGTEAFF. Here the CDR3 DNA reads TGTGCCTGGGGGTCACCCGGGACTGAAGCTTTCTTT. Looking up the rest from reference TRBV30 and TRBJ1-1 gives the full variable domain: SQTIHQWPATLVQPVGSPLSLECTVEGTSNPNLYWYRQAAGRGLQLLFYSVGIGQISSEVPQNLSASRPQDRQFILSSKKLLLSDSGFYLCAWGSPGTEAFFGQGTRLTVV.

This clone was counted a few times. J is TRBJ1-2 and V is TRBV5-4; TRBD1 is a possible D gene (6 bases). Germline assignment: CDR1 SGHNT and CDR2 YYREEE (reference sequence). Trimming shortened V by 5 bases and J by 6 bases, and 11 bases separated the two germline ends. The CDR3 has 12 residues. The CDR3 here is CASRGPGDGYTF. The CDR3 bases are TGTGCCAGCAGAGGGCCAGGGGATGGCTACACCTTC.

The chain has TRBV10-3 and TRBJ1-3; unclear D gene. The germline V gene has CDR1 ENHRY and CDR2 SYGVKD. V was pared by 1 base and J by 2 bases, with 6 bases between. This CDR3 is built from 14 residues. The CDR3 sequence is CAISEYGAGNTIYF. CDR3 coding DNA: TGTGCCATCAGTGAGTACGGGGCTGGAAACACCATATATTTT.

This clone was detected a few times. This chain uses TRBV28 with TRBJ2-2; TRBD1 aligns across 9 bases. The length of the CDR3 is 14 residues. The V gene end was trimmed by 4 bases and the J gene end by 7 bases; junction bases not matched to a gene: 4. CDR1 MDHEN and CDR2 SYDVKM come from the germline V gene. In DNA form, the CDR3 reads TGTGCCAGCAGTTACGGGACAGGGTACGGGGAGCTGTTTTTT. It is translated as CASSYGTGYGELFF.

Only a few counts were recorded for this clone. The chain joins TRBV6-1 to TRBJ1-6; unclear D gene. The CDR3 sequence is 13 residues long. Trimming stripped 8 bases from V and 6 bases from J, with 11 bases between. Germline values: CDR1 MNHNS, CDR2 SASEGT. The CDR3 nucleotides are TGTGCCAGCGTGGCAGTTGGTAATTCACCCCTCCACTTT. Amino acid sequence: CASVAVGNSPLHF.

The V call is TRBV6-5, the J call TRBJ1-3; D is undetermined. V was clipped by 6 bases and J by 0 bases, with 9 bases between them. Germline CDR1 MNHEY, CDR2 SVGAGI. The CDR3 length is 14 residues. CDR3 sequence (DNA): TGTGCCAGCAGACCTACCGGCTCTGGAAACACCATATATTTT. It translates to CASRPTGSGNTIYF.

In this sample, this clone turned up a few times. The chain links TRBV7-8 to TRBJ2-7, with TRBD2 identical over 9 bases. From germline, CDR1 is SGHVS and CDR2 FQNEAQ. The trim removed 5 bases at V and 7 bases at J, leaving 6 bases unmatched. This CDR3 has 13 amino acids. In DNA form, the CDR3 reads TGTGCCAGCAGCCCTAGCGGGACGGGAGAGCAGTACTTC. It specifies CASSPSGTGEQYF.

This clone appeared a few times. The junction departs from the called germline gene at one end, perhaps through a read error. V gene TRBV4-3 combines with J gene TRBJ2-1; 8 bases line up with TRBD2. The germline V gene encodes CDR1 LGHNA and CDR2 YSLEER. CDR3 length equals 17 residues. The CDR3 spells CASSQSGGGSGIDERFF. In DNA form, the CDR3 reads TGCGCCAGCAGCCAATCTGGGGGAGGTAGCGGGATCGATGAGCGGTTCTTC.

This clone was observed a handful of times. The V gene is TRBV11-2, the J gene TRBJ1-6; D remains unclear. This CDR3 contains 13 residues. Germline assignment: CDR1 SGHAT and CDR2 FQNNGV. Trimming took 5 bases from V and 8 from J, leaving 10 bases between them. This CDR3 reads CASSPFGDSPLHF. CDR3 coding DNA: TGTGCCAGCAGCCCATTTGGAGATTCACCCCTCCACTTT.